The next 8 T cell receptor beta chains were all read from a single sample in a study of T-cell reconstitution after alpha-beta-depleted transplantation in children. A TCRbeta library incorporating unique molecular identifiers was prepared. MiXCR, applied by TCRdb to the PCR reads, yields one record per CDR3 protein. The table includes around 340,000 distinct CDR3 sequences, 13% detected once. The material sequenced was PBMCs, taken from the stem cell graft. The receptors here all came from a human donor who donated a stem cell graft to a child with Fanconi anemia.

Only one count was recorded for this clonotype. The CDR3 DNA reads TGTGCCAGCAGCCAGAGACAGGCCTACTCTGGAAACACCATATATTTT. Translated: CASSQRQAYSGNTIYF. V is TRBV3-1 and J is TRBJ1-3; possible D gene TRBD1, 6 bases. Germline lookup yields CDR1 LGHDT and CDR2 YNNKEL (reference sequence). The CDR3 runs 16 residues. With 3 bases removed from V and 0 bases from J, the gap between germline ends came to 12 bases. The whole variable domain, filled in from reference TRBV3-1 and TRBJ1-3, reads DTAVSQTPKYLVTQMGNDKSIKCEQNLGHDTMYWYKQDSKKFLKIMFSYNNKELIINETVPNRFSPKSPDKAHLNLHINSLELGDSAVYFCASSQRQAYSGNTIYFGEGSWLTVV.

This clonotype was detected ten times or more. The chain joins TRBV27 to TRBJ1-2; unclear D gene. Deletions cut 2 bases from V and 10 bases from J, with 14 bases between. The CDR3 consists of 13 residues. Looked up from germline, CDR1 is MNHEY and CDR2 is SMNVEV (reference sequence). For the CDR3, the DNA is TGTGCCAGCAGTTTAAAGGGTAGAGATCACTACACCTTC. This sequence encodes CASSLKGRDHYTF.

The chain employs TRBV3-1 and TRBJ1-4; D is uncertain. This CDR3 has 15 residues. The germline V gene encodes CDR1 LGHDT and CDR2 YNNKEL (reference sequence). The V end lost 4 bases, the J end lost 2 bases, and 11 bases lay between the germline ends. The CDR3: CASSLFGNTNEKLFF. The CDR3 DNA reads TGTGCCAGCAGCCTGTTCGGGAACACTAATGAAAAACTGTTTTTT.

This clonotype has at least ten counts. This chain links TRBV4-3 with TRBJ2-3; no clear D. V was shortened by 2 bases and J by 3 bases, with 3 bases between the two germline ends. Germline CDR1 reads LGHNA; CDR2 reads YSLEER. This CDR3 contains 12 residues. The CDR3 region is CASSQNTDTQYF. The CDR3 coding sequence is TGCGCCAGCAGCCAAAATACAGATACGCAGTATTTT.

This clonotype was counted ten times or more. The V and J genes are TRBV3-1 and TRBJ1-6, with D possibly matching TRBD1 (5 bases). The germline V gene encodes CDR1 LGHDT and CDR2 YNNKEL (reference sequence). This CDR3 has 13 residues. Trimming removed 5 bases at V and 7 bases at J, with 9 bases between. CDR3 protein: CASSSKGNSPLHF. In DNA form, the CDR3 reads TGTGCCAGCAGCTCCAAGGGGAATTCACCCCTCCACTTT.

V gene TRBV4-2 combines with J gene TRBJ1-1; D is uncertain. Germline values: CDR1 LGHNA, CDR2 YNFKEQ. CDR3 length: 13 residues. The V gene lost 4 bases and the J gene lost 7 bases, with 13 bases spanning the gap. The CDR3 DNA sequence: TGTGCCAGCAGCCCCGGGCTAGGGCTTGAAGCTTTCTTT. It codes for CASSPGLGLEAFF.

This clonotype was seen many times. V gene TRBV7-6 combines with J gene TRBJ2-4; D call uncertain. V was cut by 5 bases and J by 6 bases, with 8 bases left in between. The V gene's germline CDR1 is SGHVS and CDR2 FNYEAQ. CDR3 length: 12 residues. CDR3 amino acids: CASSLNSNIQYF. The CDR3 DNA is TGTGCCAGCAGCCTTAACTCAAACATTCAGTACTTC.

This clonotype was recorded a few times. The chain couples TRBV7-9 to TRBJ1-1, with D unresolved. V was trimmed by 3 bases and J by 5 bases, leaving 10 bases between them. The CDR3 is 13 residues long. Germline CDR1 and CDR2: SEHNR and FQNEAQ (reference sequence). CDR3 sequence (DNA): TGTGCCAGCAGCTTGACAATTGGGACTGAAGCTTTCTTT. The encoded protein is CASSLTIGTEAFF.